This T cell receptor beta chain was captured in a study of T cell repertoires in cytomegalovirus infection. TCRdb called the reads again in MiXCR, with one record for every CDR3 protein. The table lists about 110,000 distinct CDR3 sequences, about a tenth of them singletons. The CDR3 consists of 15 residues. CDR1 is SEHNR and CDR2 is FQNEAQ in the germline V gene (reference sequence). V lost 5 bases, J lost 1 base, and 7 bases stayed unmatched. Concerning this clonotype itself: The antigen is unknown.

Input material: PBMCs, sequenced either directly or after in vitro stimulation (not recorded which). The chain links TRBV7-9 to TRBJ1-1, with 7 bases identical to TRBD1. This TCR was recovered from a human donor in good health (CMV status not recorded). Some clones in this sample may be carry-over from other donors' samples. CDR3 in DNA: TGTGCCAGCAGCCCCCGCGGGGACAGGAACACTGAAGCTTTCTTT. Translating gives CASSPRGDRNTEAFF.